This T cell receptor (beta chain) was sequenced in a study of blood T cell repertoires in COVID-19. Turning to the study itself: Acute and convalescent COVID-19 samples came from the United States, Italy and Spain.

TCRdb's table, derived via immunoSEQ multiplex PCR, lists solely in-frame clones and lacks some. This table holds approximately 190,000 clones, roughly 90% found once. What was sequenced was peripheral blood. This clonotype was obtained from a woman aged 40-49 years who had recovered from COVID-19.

The CDR3 bases are TGTGCCAGCTCACCACCGAATCACCCACGGGGGGACAATGAGCAGTTCTTC. Protein product: CASSPPNHPRGDNEQFF. The rearrangement links TRBV18 to TRBJ2-1; 7 bases line up with TRBD2. This CDR3 is built from 17 residues. V shed 0 bases and J 5 bases; nucleotides not matched to a gene: 10. Germline loops: CDR1 KGHSH, CDR2 LQKENI. The variable domain in full, completed from reference TRBV18 and TRBJ2-1, reads NAGVMQNPRHLVRRRGQEARLRCSPMKGHSHVYWYRQLPEEGLKFMVYLQKENIIDESGMPKERFSAEFPKEGPSILRIQQVVRGDSAAYFCASSPPNHPRGDNEQFFGPGTRLTVL.